This T cell receptor beta chain was identified in a study of post-analysis software for immune sequencing data. This clonotype was seen many times. The target antigen is unknown. Study-level findings and limits: Comparison of patients with controls showed about 5 TRBV segments more frequent in patients, TRBV5-6, TRBV5-1 and TRBV20-1 among them. Normalized Chao1 diversity was significantly reduced in patients versus controls. Strong co-clustering by F measure was evident for samples that had been prepared in the same batch.

Germline lookup yields CDR1 SGHVS and CDR2 FQNEAQ. This CDR3 is built from 16 residues. Trimming took off 5 bases at V and 3 bases at J, with 19 bases between the two ends. Unique-molecular-identifier-tagged TCR beta cDNA libraries were used. TCRdb analysed the PCR reads with MiXCR anew, one entry per CDR3 protein. The sample records 160,000 or so distinct CDR3 sequences, roughly 40% being singletons. The sequence was obtained from a girl between 10 and 17 years old with multiple sclerosis. The genes are TRBV7-8 and TRBJ1-2; TRBD1 might be the D (6 bases). The source material was blood, sampled after autologous hematopoietic stem cell transplantation. Written as DNA, the CDR3 is TGTGCCAGCAGCGGTACCGGGGACAAAGGGGACTATGGCTACACCTTC. The encoded protein is CASSGTGDKGDYGYTF. The complete variable domain, with remaining parts taken from reference TRBV7-8 and TRBJ1-2, reads GAGVSQSPRYKVAKRGQDVALRCDPISGHVSLFWYQQALGQGPEFLTYFQNEAQLDKSGLPSDRFFAERPEGSVSTLKIQRTQQEDSAVYLCASSGTGDKGDYGYTFGSGTRLTVV.